This T cell receptor (beta chain) was sequenced for a study of cytomegalovirus exposure and HLA in healthy donors. The study, taken as a whole, reports: Under in vitro conditions, three CMV-associated chains were confirmed as specific for CMV antigens.

The PCR contained 60 Vbeta and 13 Jbeta primers. Clones were read by immunoSEQ multiplex PCR, and TCRdb kept only the in-frame ones, dropping some. In the table there are some 180,000 clones, about 90% of which are singletons. Turning to this clone: Its antigen is not identified.

This receptor was identified in a boy between 2 and 15 years old in good health and CMV-seronegative. What was sequenced was PBMCs.

The CDR3 DNA reads as TGCAGCGGCTCATGGGACAGACTTAATGAGCAGTTCTTC. It specifies CSGSWDRLNEQFF. The V gene is TRBV29-1, the J gene TRBJ2-1; 7 bases align to TRBD1. Trimming cost V 7 bases and J 7 bases; bases outside gene matches: 10. This CDR3 has 13 amino acids. CDR1 and CDR2 from the germline V gene are SQVTM and ANQGSEA.